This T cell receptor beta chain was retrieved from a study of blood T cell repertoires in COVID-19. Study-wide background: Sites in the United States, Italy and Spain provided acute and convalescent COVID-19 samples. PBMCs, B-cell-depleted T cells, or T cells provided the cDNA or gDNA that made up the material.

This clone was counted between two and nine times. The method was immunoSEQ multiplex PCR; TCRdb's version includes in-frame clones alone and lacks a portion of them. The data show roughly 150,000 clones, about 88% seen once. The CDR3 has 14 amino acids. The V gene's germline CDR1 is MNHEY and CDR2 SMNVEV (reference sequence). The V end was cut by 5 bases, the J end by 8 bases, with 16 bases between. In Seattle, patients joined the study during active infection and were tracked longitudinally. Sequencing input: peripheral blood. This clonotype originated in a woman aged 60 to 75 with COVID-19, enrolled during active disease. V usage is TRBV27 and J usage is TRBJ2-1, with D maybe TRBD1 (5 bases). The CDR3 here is CASSPPSRAHEQFF. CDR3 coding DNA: TGTGCCAGCAGTCCCCCCAGCAGGGCCCATGAGCAGTTCTTC.